This entry is about one T cell receptor (beta chain). Each donor was a healthy Caucasian. This record belongs to a study of identical twins. Trimming removed 9 bases from V and 0 bases from J; junction bases left unmatched: 4. The CDR3 has 16 residues. The germline CDR1 and CDR2 sequences are SEHNR and FQNEAQ (reference sequence). TCRdb called the 5' RACE reads again in MiXCR, with one record for every CDR3 protein. This table holds roughly 720,000 distinct CDR3 sequences, roughly 18% found once. This sample also belongs to another study, concerning T cells expressing NK-cell markers. That paper states: One of eight sequenced donors was HCMV-seronegative; the other seven were seropositive.

This clonotype was obtained from a young woman in good health. This chain links TRBV7-9 with TRBJ2-3, with 15 bases aligning to TRBD2. Sequencing input: PBMCs. The CDR3 loop reads CASGTSGGKSTDTQYF. CDR3 sequence (DNA): TGTGCCAGTGGGACTAGCGGGGGGAAGAGCACAGATACGCAGTATTTT.